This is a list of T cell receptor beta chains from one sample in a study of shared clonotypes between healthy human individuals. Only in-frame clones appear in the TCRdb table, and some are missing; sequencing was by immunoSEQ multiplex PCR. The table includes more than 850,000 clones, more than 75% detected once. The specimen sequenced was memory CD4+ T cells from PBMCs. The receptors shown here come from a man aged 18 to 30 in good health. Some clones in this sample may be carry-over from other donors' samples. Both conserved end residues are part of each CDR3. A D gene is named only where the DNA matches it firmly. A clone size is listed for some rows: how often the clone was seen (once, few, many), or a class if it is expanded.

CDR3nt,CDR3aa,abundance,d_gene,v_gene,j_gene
TGTGCCAGCAGCTTAACAACAGGGGGCTACACTGAAGCTTTCTTT,CASSLTTGGYTEAFF,few,TRBD1,TRBV7-3,TRBJ1-1
TGTGCCAGTAGTATCGACAGGCCGGGCGCGGGGGAGCTGTTTTTT,CASSIDRPGAGELFF,-,-,TRBV19,TRBJ2-2
TGTGCCAGCAGCCAACCGGAACTAGCGACAGATACGCAGTATTTT,CASSQPELATDTQYF,-,TRBD2,TRBV7-2,TRBJ2-3
TGCGCCAGCAGCTTGGCGGGACTAGCGGGAGCCGTGTTCTTC,CASSLAGLAGAVFF,-,TRBD2,TRBV5-1,TRBJ2-1
TGCGCCAGCGGACAGGGGGCGGGTATTGACGTGCTGTTTTTT,CASGQGAGIDVLFF,-,TRBD1,TRBV5-1,TRBJ2-2
TGTGCCAGCTCACCAGGATATAGCAATCAGCCCCAGCATTTT,CASSPGYSNQPQHF,-,-,TRBV18,TRBJ1-5
TGTGCCAGCAGTGAAGCCCCGGACAGGTACGAGCAGTACTTC,CASSEAPDRYEQYF,-,TRBD1,TRBV2,TRBJ2-7
TGTGCCTGGGGACCATGGACAGATCAAGAGACCCAGTACTTC,CAWGPWTDQETQYF,once,-,TRBV30,TRBJ2-5
TGCGCCAGCAGTAGGGTTAGCGGGAGTTCTCTAGATACGCAGTATTTT,CASSRVSGSSLDTQYF,-,TRBD2,TRBV5-1,TRBJ2-3
TGTGCCAGCAGTGACCGCGGTGAGGCTAGCGGGGTAGATACGCAGTATTTT,CASSDRGEASGVDTQYF,-,TRBD2,TRBV6-4,TRBJ2-3
TGTGCCAGCAGCCTCGGGGACAGAGCTAACTATGGCTACACCTTC,CASSLGDRANYGYTF,-,TRBD1,TRBV5-4,TRBJ1-2
TGTGCCAGCTCACCCGGACAGGAACCCTACGAGCAGTACTTC,CASSPGQEPYEQYF,-,TRBD1,TRBV18,TRBJ2-7
TGTGCCAGCAGCTTCTCTCAGAACAATGAGCAGTTCTTC,CASSFSQNNEQFF,-,-,TRBV7-2,TRBJ2-1
TGTGCCAGCAGCGCCCCAGGGGACAGATCCTACGAGCAGTACTTC,CASSAPGDRSYEQYF,-,TRBD1,TRBV25-1,TRBJ2-7
TGCGCCAGCAGCTTGGGACAGGGATACACAGATACGCAGTATTTT,CASSLGQGYTDTQYF,-,TRBD1,TRBV5-1,TRBJ2-3
TGTGCCAGCAGCATGAAAGGGCTTACCCTTGAAAAACTGTTTTTT,CASSMKGLTLEKLFF,-,-,TRBV28,TRBJ1-4
TGTGCCAGCAGCTCGACCGGGACAGTCCACAACACCATATATTTT,CASSSTGTVHNTIYF,-,TRBD1,TRBV7-2,TRBJ1-3
TGTGCCAGCAGTGAAGCCCCCGAGGCTGAAAACATTCAGTACTTC,CASSEAPEAENIQYF,-,-,TRBV6-1,TRBJ2-4
TGCAGCGTTGAAGATAACCAGGGGGCTGAAGCTTTCTTT,CSVEDNQGAEAFF,-,TRBD1,TRBV29-1,TRBJ1-1
TGTGCCAGCATTAAGGGGGACAGGGTGGGGACCGGGGAGCTGTTTTTT,CASIKGDRVGTGELFF,-,TRBD1,TRBV28,TRBJ2-2
TGTGCCAGCAGGGACAGGGCGGGACTTGAGCAGTTCTTC,CASRDRAGLEQFF,-,TRBD1,TRBV2,TRBJ2-1
TGTGCCAGCAGCTCGGACGGCGGTGGTAATGAAAAACTGTTTTTT,CASSSDGGGNEKLFF,once,-,TRBV5-4,TRBJ1-4
TGTGCCAGCAGTGCCCGTGGCAATCAGCCCCAGCATTTT,CASSARGNQPQHF,-,-,TRBV6-1,TRBJ1-5
TGTGCCATCAGTGAGCACCTCGGACAGGGAAACAATCAGCCCCAGCATTTT,CAISEHLGQGNNQPQHF,-,TRBD1,TRBV10-3,TRBJ1-5
TGTGCCAGCAGTTTATTGACAGCCGATGGCTACACCTTC,CASSLLTADGYTF,-,-,TRBV28,TRBJ1-2
TGTGCCAGCAGTTATAGGGGGGGTTACAATGAGCAGTTCTTC,CASSYRGGYNEQFF,-,-,TRBV6-5,TRBJ2-1
TGTGCCAGCATCCGACGGGGGGTGAACACTGAAGCTTTCTTT,CASIRRGVNTEAFF,-,-,TRBV5-5,TRBJ1-1
TGCAGCGTTTCAGGGGGCTGGGGTATGAACACTGAAGCTTTCTTT,CSVSGGWGMNTEAFF,-,TRBD1,TRBV29-1,TRBJ1-1
TGTGCCAGCAGTCCCCCCGGGGGAGGGGAGTTCGAGCAGTACTTC,CASSPPGGGEFEQYF,-,TRBD2,TRBV28,TRBJ2-7
TGTGCCAGCAGTCGACTAGTCGGACACTACGAGCAGTACTTC,CASSRLVGHYEQYF,once,-,TRBV28,TRBJ2-7
TGTGCCAGCTCACCAAGTCAGGCTAGCACAGATACGCAGTATTTT,CASSPSQASTDTQYF,once,-,TRBV18,TRBJ2-3
TGTGCCAGCAGCAAGATTTCAGGAGGCCCGGTAAACTATGGCTACACCTTC,CASSKISGGPVNYGYTF,once,-,TRBV21-1,TRBJ1-2
TGTGCCAGCAGCCGGACCCGCAGGGGGCGCGGCGGCTACACCTTC,CASSRTRRGRGGYTF,-,TRBD1,TRBV5-1,TRBJ1-2
TGTGCCAGCAGCTCCCGGGGGGGCGGCGCTGAAGCTTTCTTT,CASSSRGGGAEAFF,once,-,TRBV7-9,TRBJ1-1
TGTGCCAGCAGCGGATTAAGCGGGAGAGATTACAATGAGCAGTTCTTC,CASSGLSGRDYNEQFF,-,TRBD2,TRBV11-2,TRBJ2-1
TGTGCCAGCAGTTCCCCACGACAGGGACACGCTGGCTACACCTTC,CASSSPRQGHAGYTF,-,TRBD1,TRBV6-5,TRBJ1-2
TGTGCCAGCACTAGCGGGACCCGGACCGACGAGCAGTACTTC,CASTSGTRTDEQYF,-,TRBD2,TRBV6-1,TRBJ2-7
TGTGCCAGCAGTGCCACTAACACCGGGGAGCTGTTTTTT,CASSATNTGELFF,-,-,TRBV25-1,TRBJ2-2
TGTGCCAGCAGTTACGACACGACAGGTGTGGGGTCACCCCTCCACTTT,CASSYDTTGVGSPLHF,-,-,TRBV6-5,TRBJ1-6
TGCGCCAGCAGCTTGGGGAGCGGGAGGGCGAGTAATGAGCAGTTCTTC,CASSLGSGRASNEQFF,-,TRBD2,TRBV5-1,TRBJ2-1
TGTGCCAGCAGCCCCTCGGGATCGGCCCAAGAGACCCAGTACTTC,CASSPSGSAQETQYF,once,-,TRBV11-3,TRBJ2-5
TGTGCCAGCGGCGGACAGGGGCGGGGGGAGACCCAGTACTTC,CASGGQGRGETQYF,-,TRBD1,TRBV7-9,TRBJ2-5
TGCGCCAGCAAGCTAGCGGGAGACCATACGCAGTATTTT,CASKLAGDHTQYF,-,TRBD2,TRBV10-2,TRBJ2-3
TGTGCCAGCAGTTTAGGCCGTGGCAGGCGGAACACTGAAGCTTTCTTT,CASSLGRGRRNTEAFF,-,-,TRBV28,TRBJ1-1
TGTGCCAGCAGACGTACAACTAATGAAAAACTGTTTTTT,CASRRTTNEKLFF,few,-,TRBV6-6,TRBJ1-4
TGTGCCAGCTCACCGGCGAACACTGAAGCTTTCTTT,CASSPANTEAFF,-,-,TRBV18,TRBJ1-1
TGCAGTGTAGGGAATGGCTACACCTTC,CSVGNGYTF,-,-,TRBV20-1,TRBJ1-2
TGCAGCGTTGAAAGGGACCGAAGCTACAATGAGCAGTTCTTC,CSVERDRSYNEQFF,once,-,TRBV29-1,TRBJ2-1
TGTGCCAGCAGCTTGGGGGATCTAACCGGGACACCTGAAGAGACCCAGTACTTC,CASSLGDLTGTPEETQYF,once,-,TRBV5-4,TRBJ2-5